This TCR beta chain was identified in a study of STAT5B mutations in CD4+ large granular lymphocyte leukemia. Study results and caveats: Top patient clones used TRBV06 genes more often: 8/27 versus 2/35 in controls.

The assay was run at survey level. Assay used: immunoSEQ multiplex PCR; TCRdb lists only in-frame clones, some missing. The data contain tens of thousands of clones, about two thirds of them singletons. This clone showed up just a few times. Its antigen is currently unknown. The CDR3 consists of 14 residues. V lost 2 bases, J lost 0 bases, and 8 bases lay in between. Germline values: CDR1 SEHNR, CDR2 FQNEAQ (reference sequence). The sample was CD4+ T cells from blood buffy coats. The chain is built from TRBV7-9 and TRBJ2-7; TRBD2 is a possible D gene (6 bases). This clonotype originated in a human donor in good health. The CDR3 region is CASSLQGGSYEQYF. In nucleotides, the CDR3 is TGTGCCAGCAGCTTACAGGGAGGCTCCTACGAGCAGTACTTC.